The 17 T cell receptor beta chains below were found in one sample sequenced in a study of blood T cells in healthy people across ages (dated by TCRdb to the mid-2010s). To prepare the library, 5' RACE was applied. The sequencer was an Illumina HiSeq 2500. A second roughly 6 to 11 cycle PCR used a sample-barcoded 5' primer and a J-beta primer mix. TCRdb reprocessed the public reads (quality trimming at Q25 with fastp, clone calling with MiXCR) and kept in-frame beta chains. Each entry is one CDR3 protein sequence, shown with its most common DNA and genes. This sample is represented by about 600,000 distinct CDR3 sequences; roughly 43% of them were singletons. Of the sample, 20% to 25% falls within the top ten clones. Sequenced material: blood. These receptors originate from a man older than 75 in good health.

The gene calls are TRBV3-1 and TRBJ2-5; TRBD1 matches 8 bases. Near its end, the DNA agrees better with TRBJ2-7, so the J call may be wrong. CDR1 and CDR2 (germline): LGHDT, YNNKEL (reference sequence). The CDR3 covers 14 residues. CDR3 bases: TGTGCCAGCAGCCTTAGGACAGGGCAGCACGAGCAGTACTTC. Translated: CASSLRTGQHEQYF.

This clonotype was seen only a few times. V gene TRBV7-2 combines with J gene TRBJ2-7, with 7 bases that match TRBD2. V lost 5 bases to trimming and J lost 0 bases; unmatched junction nucleotides: 16. Germline V gives CDR1 SGHTA, CDR2 FQGNSA. CDR3 length: 18 amino acids. DNA for the CDR3: TGTGCCAGCAGCCTAGAAACTAGCGCTTCTTCTTTCTCCTACGAGCAGTACTTC. It encodes CASSLETSASSFSYEQYF.

The chain employs TRBV25-1 and TRBJ1-2, with D hard to call. The CDR3 extends over 10 amino acids. The V gene's germline CDR1 is MGHDK and CDR2 SYGVNS. Trimming removed 10 bases at V and 6 bases at J, with 9 bases between. This CDR3 reads CATFSDGYTF. In DNA, the CDR3 is TGTGCCACCTTTTCCGATGGCTACACCTTC.

This clonotype was observed a handful of times. The genes are TRBV7-2 and TRBJ2-2; 8 bases align to TRBD1. V dropped 5 bases and J dropped 0; count of bases not matched to a gene: 5. Per the germline V gene, CDR1 is SGHTA and CDR2 is FQGNSA. The CDR3 consists of 16 residues. CDR3 sequence reads: CASSPRTGPNTGELFF. DNA for the CDR3: TGTGCCAGCAGCCCTCGGACAGGGCCGAACACCGGGGAGCTGTTTTTT.

The gene calls are TRBV29-1 and TRBJ2-7, with 8 bases identical to TRBD1. After removal of 3 bases from V and 5 bases from J, the junction contained 6 bases not matched to a gene. Germline CDR1 is SQVTM and CDR2 is ANQGSEA. This CDR3 comprises 13 residues. The CDR3 sequence is CSVEVTGVDEQYF. In DNA, the CDR3 is TGCAGCGTTGAGGTGACAGGGGTCGACGAGCAGTACTTC.

The V and J genes are TRBV7-2 and TRBJ2-5; 7 nucleotides match TRBD1. The CDR3 runs 15 residues. Germline V gives CDR1 SGHTA, CDR2 FQGNSA. V dropped 5 bases and J dropped 2; count of bases not matched to a gene: 8. The CDR3 here is CASSRRRDSQETQYF. The DNA of the CDR3 is TGTGCCAGCAGCCGTCGACGGGACAGTCAAGAGACCCAGTACTTC.

V is TRBV5-1 and J is TRBJ2-1; D remains ambiguous. This CDR3 region has 13 residues. Trimming cost V 7 bases and J 5 bases, with 13 bases left between them. Germline CDR1 SGHRS, CDR2 YFSETQ. CDR3 nucleotide sequence: TGCGCCAGCGGCAGAGTGACGAACAATGAGCAGTTCTTC. Protein: CASGRVTNNEQFF.

The CDR3 DNA follows: TGTGCCAGCAGCTTGACGGCGGGGGGGGAGACAGATACGCAGTATTTT. Protein: CASSLTAGGETDTQYF. This sequence joins TRBV5-6 and TRBJ2-3; TRBD2 matches at 9 bases. CDR1 SGHDT and CDR2 YYEEEE come from the germline V gene. The junction had 6 bases not matched to a gene; V was cut back by 1 base and J by 3 bases. The CDR3 runs 16 residues. The full variable domain, in which reference TRBV5-6 and TRBJ2-3 provide the parts outside the CDR3, is DAGVTQSPTHLIKTRGQQVTLRCSPKSGHDTVSWYQQALGQGPQFIFQYYEEEERQRGNFPDRFSGHQFPNYSSELNVNALLLGDSALYLCASSLTAGGETDTQYFGPGTRLTVL.

This clonotype occurred once. The J gene is TRBJ2-4, the V gene TRBV11-2; the match to TRBD2 covers 8 bases. Trimming took 1 base from V and 13 from J; bases not matched to a gene: 12. Germline CDR1 reads SGHAT; CDR2 reads FQNNGV. The CDR3 length is 15 residues. CDR3: CASSLGQRETREQYF. The CDR3 bases are TGTGCCAGCAGCTTAGGCCAGCGGGAGACGCGGGAGCAGTACTTC.

In the case of this clonotype: The junction does not match germline at one end; this may be a read error. In DNA, the CDR3 is TGTGCCAGCAGTCAACAGGGATCTGGGGCCAACGTCCCGACTTTC. As protein: CASSQQGSGANVPTF. The chain combines TRBV2 with TRBJ2-6; weak D call: TRBD1 (6 bases). The CDR3 has 15 residues. Germline-derived CDR1 and CDR2 are SNHLY and FYNNEI.

As for this clonotype: A read error may explain this, as a much larger clone is one base away. The V call is TRBV7-6, the J call TRBJ2-4; possibly TRBD2 for D (5 bases). The assigned J gene may be wrong: the sequence end matches TRBJ2-7 better. The CDR3 has 15 amino acids. Germline loops: CDR1 SGHVS, CDR2 FNYEAQ. The CDR3 loop is CASSRNPGYFYEQYF. The CDR3 DNA is TGTGCCAGCAGTCGCAACCCGGGGTATTTCTACGAGCAGTACTTC.

The chain recombines TRBV2 with TRBJ2-5, with a tentative D call TRBD2 (5 bases). Germline assignment: CDR1 SNHLY and CDR2 FYNNEI. The V and J ends lost 4 bases and 5 bases respectively, with 17 bases between them. The CDR3 is 15 amino acids. CDR3 region: CASSGDKGVWETQYF. The CDR3 nucleotides are TGTGCCAGCAGTGGAGATAAGGGAGTGTGGGAGACCCAGTACTTC. Complete variable domain (other parts from reference TRBV2 and TRBJ2-5): EPEVTQTPSHQVTQMGQEVILRCVPISNHLYFYWYRQILGQKVEFLVSFYNNEISEKSEIFDDQFSVERPDGSNFTLKIRSTKLEDSAMYFCASSGDKGVWETQYFGPGTRLLVL.

The V call is TRBV12-3 or TRBV12-4, the J call TRBJ2-3, with D perhaps TRBD2 (6 bases). The ends were cut back, 8 bases at V and 3 bases at J, with 12 bases in the middle. The CDR3 length is 13 residues. The CDR3 DNA reads as TGTGCCAGCGGGAACGGGAGTACAGATACGCAGTATTTT. This translates into CASGNGSTDTQYF.

This chain joins TRBV10-3 and TRBJ2-4; D possibly matches TRBD1 or TRBD2 (7 bases each). This CDR3 region has 15 residues. V was shortened by 6 bases and J by 4 bases, with 16 bases between the two germline ends. Germline V gene sequence: CDR1 ENHRY, CDR2 SYGVKD. The CDR3 loop reads CAISPGQGGKNIQYF. The CDR3 nucleotides read TGTGCCATCAGCCCGGGGCAGGGGGGGAAAAACATTCAGTACTTC.

The chain carries TRBV7-2 and TRBJ2-7; perhaps D is TRBD1 or TRBD2 (6 bases each). The CDR3 runs 15 residues. CDR1 SGHTA and CDR2 FQGNSA come from the germline V gene. Between the trimmed V and J ends, which lost 4 bases and 7 bases, there was a span of 20 bases. CDR3 bases: TGTGCCAGCAGCTGGGGGGTACAGGGCTCGGTTGAGCAGTACTTC. It is translated as CASSWGVQGSVEQYF.

This chain connects TRBV12-3 or TRBV12-4 to TRBJ1-2; D not certain. V lost 3 bases and J 6 bases, leaving 11 bases between the germline ends. This CDR3 is 13 amino acids long. Written as DNA, the CDR3 is TGTGCCAGCAGTTTCGGTGGTGTGGATGGCTACACCTTC. Translated: CASSFGGVDGYTF.

The chain recombines TRBV29-1 with TRBJ2-6; D gene unclear. The CDR3 extends over 11 amino acids. Deletions cut 0 bases from V and 12 bases from J, with 6 bases between. Germline loops: CDR1 SQVTM, CDR2 ANQGSEA. The CDR3 spells CSVEDPGVLTF. CDR3 in DNA: TGCAGCGTTGAAGATCCTGGCGTCCTGACTTTC.